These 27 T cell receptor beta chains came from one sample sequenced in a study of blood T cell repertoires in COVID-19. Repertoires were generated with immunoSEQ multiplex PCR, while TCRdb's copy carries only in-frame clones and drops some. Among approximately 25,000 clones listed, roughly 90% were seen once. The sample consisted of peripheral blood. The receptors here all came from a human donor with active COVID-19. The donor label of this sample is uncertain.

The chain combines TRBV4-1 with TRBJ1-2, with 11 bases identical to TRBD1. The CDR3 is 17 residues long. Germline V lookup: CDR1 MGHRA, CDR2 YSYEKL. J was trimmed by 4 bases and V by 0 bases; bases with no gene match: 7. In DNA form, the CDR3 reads TGCGCCAGCAGCCAAGATCCAGGACAGGGGGCAGGCTATGGCTACACCTTC. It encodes CASSQDPGQGAGYGYTF.

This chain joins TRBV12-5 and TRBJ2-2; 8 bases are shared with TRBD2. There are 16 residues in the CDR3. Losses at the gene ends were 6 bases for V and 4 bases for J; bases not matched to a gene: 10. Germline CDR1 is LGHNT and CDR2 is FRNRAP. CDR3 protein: CASGPPSRGGTGELFF. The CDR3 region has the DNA TGTGCTAGTGGCCCCCCGTCCCGGGGGGGCACCGGGGAGCTGTTTTTT.

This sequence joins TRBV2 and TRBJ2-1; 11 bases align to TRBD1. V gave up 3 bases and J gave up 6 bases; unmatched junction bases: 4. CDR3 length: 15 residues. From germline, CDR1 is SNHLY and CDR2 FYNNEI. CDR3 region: CASSDGTGGVNEQFF. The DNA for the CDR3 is TGTGCCAGCAGTGACGGGACAGGGGGGGTCAATGAGCAGTTCTTC.

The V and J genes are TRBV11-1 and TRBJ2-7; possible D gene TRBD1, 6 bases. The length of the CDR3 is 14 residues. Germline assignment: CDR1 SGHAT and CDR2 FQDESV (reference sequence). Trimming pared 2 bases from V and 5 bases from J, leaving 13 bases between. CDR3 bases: TGTGCCAGCAGCTTACGGGTACAGGGCGACGAGCAGTACTTC. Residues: CASSLRVQGDEQYF.

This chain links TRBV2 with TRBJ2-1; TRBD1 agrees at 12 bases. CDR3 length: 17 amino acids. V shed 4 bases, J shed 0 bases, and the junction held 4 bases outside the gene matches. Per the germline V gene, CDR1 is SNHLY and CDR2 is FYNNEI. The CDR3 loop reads CASSGDRGLLSYNEQFF. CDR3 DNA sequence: TGTGCCAGCAGTGGGGACAGGGGGCTCCTCTCCTACAATGAGCAGTTCTTC.

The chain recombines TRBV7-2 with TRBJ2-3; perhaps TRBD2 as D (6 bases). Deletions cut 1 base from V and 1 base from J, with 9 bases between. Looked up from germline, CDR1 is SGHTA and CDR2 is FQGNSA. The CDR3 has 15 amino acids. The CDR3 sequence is CASSLDPSGTDTQYF. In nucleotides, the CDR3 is TGTGCCAGCAGCTTAGATCCTAGCGGCACAGATACGCAGTATTTT. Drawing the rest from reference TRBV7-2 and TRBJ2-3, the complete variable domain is GAGVSQSPSNKVTEKGKDVELRCDPISGHTALYWYRQSLGQGLEFLIYFQGNSAPDKSGLPSDRFSAERTGGSVSTLTIQRTQQEDSAVYLCASSLDPSGTDTQYFGPGTRLTVL.

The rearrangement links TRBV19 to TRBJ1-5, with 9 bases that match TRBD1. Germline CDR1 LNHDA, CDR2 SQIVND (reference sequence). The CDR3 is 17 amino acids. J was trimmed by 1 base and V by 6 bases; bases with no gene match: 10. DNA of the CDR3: TGTGCCAGTAGGACGACAGGGGGAGGTGGAAGCAATCAGCCCCAGCATTTT. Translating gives CASRTTGGGGSNQPQHF.

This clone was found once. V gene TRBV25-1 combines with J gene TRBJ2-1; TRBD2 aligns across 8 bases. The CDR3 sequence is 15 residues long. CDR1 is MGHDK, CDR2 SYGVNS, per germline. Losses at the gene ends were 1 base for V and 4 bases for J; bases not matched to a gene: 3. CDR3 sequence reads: CASSESGGGYNEQFF. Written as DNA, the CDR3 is TGTGCCAGCAGTGAATCGGGGGGGGGTTACAATGAGCAGTTCTTC.

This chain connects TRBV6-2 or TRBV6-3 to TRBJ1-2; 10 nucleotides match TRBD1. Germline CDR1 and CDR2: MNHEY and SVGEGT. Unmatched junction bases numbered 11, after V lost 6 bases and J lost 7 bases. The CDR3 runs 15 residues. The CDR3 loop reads CASSPNRDRGRGYTF. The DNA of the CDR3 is TGTGCCAGCAGCCCTAATCGGGACAGGGGACGTGGCTACACCTTC.

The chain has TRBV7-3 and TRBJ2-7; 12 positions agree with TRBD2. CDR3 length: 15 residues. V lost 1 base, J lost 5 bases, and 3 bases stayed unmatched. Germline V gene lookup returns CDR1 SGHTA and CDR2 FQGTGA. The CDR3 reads CASSLRTSGNHEQYF. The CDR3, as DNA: TGTGCCAGCAGCTTAAGGACTAGCGGGAATCACGAGCAGTACTTC.

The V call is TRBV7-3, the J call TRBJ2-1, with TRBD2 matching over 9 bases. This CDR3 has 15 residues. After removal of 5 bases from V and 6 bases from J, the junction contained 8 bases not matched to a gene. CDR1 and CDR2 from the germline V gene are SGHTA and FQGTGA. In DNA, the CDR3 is TGTGCCAGCAGCCCTAGCGGGGATCGATTCAATGAGCAGTTCTTC. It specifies CASSPSGDRFNEQFF.

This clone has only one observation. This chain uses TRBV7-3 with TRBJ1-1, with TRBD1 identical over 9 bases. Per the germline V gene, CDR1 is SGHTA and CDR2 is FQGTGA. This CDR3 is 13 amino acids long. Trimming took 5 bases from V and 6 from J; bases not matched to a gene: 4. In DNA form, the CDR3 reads TGTGCCAGCAGCCCGGGGACAGGGTCTGAAGCTTTCTTT. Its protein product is CASSPGTGSEAFF.

CDR3 sequence: CASSPTGLETQYF. CDR3 DNA: TGTGCCAGCAGTCCGACAGGGCTGGAGACCCAGTACTTC. The chain couples TRBV12-3 or TRBV12-4 to TRBJ2-5, with 7 bases that match TRBD1. With V trimmed by 5 bases and J by 5 bases, 5 bases remained unmatched. The CDR3 extends over 13 amino acids.

The CDR3 bases are TGTGCCAGCAGCTTACAAGCGCCCAATGAGCAGTTCTTC. It translates to CASSLQAPNEQFF. The chain carries TRBV11-2 and TRBJ2-1; unclear D gene. The CDR3 consists of 13 residues. Germline loops: CDR1 SGHAT, CDR2 FQNNGV. Trimming pared 2 bases from V and 6 bases from J, leaving 8 bases between.

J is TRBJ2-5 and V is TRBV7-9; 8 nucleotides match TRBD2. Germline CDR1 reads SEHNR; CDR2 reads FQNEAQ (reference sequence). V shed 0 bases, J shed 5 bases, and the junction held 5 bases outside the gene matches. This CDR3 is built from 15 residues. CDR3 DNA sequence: TGTGCCAGCAGCTTAGCCCGGGGGGGCGGGGAGACCCAGTACTTC. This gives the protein CASSLARGGGETQYF.

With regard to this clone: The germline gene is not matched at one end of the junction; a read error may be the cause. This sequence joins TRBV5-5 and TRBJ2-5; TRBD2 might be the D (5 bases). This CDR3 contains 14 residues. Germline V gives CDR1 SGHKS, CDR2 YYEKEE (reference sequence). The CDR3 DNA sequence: TGTGCCAGCACCGGCGGGCTGACAAGAGAGTCCCAGTACTTC. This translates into CASTGGLTRESQYF.

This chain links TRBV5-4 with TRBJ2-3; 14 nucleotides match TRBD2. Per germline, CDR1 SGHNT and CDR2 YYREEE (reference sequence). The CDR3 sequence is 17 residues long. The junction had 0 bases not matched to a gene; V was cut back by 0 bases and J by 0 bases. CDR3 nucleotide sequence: TGTGCCAGCAGCTTGGGGACTAGCGGGGGGAGCACAGATACGCAGTATTTT. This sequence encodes CASSLGTSGGSTDTQYF.

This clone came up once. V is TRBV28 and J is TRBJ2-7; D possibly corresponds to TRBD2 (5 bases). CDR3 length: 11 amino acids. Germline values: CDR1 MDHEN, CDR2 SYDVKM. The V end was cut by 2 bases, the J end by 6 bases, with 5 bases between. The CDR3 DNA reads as TGTGCCAGCAGTTTACGGGGCGAGCAGTACTTC. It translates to CASSLRGEQYF.

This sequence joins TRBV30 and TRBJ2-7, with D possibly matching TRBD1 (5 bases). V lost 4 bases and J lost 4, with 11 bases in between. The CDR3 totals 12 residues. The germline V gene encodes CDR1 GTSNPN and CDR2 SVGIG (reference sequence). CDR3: CAWTGNGYEQYF. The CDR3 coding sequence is TGTGCCTGGACAGGGAATGGGTACGAGCAGTACTTC.

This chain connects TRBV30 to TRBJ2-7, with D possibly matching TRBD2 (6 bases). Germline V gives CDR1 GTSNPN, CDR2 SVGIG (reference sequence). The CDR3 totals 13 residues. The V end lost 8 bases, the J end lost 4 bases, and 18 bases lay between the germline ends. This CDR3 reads CAGLPRETYEQYF. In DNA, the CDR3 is TGTGCCGGATTACCTCGGGAGACGTACGAGCAGTACTTC.

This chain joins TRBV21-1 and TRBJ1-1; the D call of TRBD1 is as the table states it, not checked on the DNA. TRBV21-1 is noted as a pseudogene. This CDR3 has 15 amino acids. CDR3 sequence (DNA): TGTGCCAGCAGCAAAGCCCGACAGGGATTGAGTGAAGCTTTCTTT. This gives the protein CASSKARQGLSEAFF.

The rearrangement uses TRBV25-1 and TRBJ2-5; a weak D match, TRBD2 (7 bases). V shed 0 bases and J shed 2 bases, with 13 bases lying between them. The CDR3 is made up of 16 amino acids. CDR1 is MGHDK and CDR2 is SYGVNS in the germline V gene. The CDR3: CASSEYGRTEQETQYF. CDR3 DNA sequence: TGTGCCAGCAGTGAATACGGGAGGACAGAGCAAGAGACCCAGTACTTC.

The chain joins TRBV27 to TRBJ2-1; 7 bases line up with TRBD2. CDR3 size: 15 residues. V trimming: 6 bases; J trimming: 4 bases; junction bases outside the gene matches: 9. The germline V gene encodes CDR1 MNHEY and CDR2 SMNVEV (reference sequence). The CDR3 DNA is TGTGCCAGCAGCCCGGTCGGGAGGTCTTACAATGAGCAGTTCTTC. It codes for CASSPVGRSYNEQFF.

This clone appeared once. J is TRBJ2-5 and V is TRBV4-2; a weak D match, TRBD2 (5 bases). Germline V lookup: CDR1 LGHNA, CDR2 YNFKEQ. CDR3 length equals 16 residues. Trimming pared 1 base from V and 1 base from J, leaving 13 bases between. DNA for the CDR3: TGTGCCAGCAGCCAAGCCCGAGGCGGAGGCCAAGAGACCCAGTACTTC. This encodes CASSQARGGGQETQYF.

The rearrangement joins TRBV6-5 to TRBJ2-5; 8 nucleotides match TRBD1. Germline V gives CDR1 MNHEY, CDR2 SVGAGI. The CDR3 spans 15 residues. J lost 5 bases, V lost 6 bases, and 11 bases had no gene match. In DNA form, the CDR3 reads TGTGCCAGCAGCCAGGGGGCTAGGTCCGGGGAGACCCAGTACTTC. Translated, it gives CASSQGARSGETQYF.

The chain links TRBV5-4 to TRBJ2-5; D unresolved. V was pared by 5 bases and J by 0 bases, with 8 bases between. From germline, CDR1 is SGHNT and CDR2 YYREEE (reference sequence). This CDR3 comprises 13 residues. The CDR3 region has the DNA TGTGCCAGCAGACCACTTAACCAAGAGACCCAGTACTTC. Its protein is CASRPLNQETQYF.

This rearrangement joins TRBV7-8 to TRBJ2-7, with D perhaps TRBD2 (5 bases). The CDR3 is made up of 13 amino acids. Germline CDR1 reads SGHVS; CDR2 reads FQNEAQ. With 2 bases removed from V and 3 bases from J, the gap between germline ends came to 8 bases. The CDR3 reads CASSLSRGYEQYF. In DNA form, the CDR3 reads TGTGCCAGCAGCTTATCTCGGGGCTACGAGCAGTACTTC.